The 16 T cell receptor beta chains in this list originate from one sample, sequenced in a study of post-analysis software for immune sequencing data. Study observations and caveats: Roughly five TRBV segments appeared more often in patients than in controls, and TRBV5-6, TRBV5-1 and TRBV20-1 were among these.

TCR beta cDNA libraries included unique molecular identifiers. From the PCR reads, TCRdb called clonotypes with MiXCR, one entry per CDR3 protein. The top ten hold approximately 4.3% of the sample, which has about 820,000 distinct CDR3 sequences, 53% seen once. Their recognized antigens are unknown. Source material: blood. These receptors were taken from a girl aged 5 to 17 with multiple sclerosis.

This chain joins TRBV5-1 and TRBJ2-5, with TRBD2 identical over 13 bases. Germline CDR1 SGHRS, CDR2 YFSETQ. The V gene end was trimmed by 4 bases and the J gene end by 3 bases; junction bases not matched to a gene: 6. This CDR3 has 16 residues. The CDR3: CASSPRTSGREETQYF. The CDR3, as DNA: TGCGCCAGCAGCCCCCGGACTAGCGGGAGAGAAGAGACCCAGTACTTC. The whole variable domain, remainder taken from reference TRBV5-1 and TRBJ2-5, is KAGVTQTPRYLIKTRGQQVTLSCSPISGHRSVSWYQQTPGQGLQFLFEYFSETQRNKGNFPGRFSGRQFSNSRSEMNVSTLELGDSALYLCASSPRTSGREETQYFGPGTRLLVL.

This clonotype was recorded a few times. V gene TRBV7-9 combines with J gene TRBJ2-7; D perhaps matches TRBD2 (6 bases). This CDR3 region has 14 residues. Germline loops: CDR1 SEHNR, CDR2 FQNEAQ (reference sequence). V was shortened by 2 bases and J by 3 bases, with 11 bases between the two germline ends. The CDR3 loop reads CASSLNGRRYEQYF. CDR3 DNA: TGTGCCAGCAGCTTAAACGGGAGACGCTACGAGCAGTACTTC.

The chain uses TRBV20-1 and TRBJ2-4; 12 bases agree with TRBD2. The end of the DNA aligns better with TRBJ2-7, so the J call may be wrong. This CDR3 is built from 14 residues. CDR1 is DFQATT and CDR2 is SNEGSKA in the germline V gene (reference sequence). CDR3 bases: TGCAGTGCTAGGAAGGGACTAGCGGGCTACGAGCAGTACTTC. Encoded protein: CSARKGLAGYEQYF.

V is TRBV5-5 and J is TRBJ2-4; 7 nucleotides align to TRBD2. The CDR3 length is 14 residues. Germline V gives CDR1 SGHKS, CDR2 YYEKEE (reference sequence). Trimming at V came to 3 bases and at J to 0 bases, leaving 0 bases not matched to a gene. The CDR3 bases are TGTGCCAGCAGCTGGGGGGGAGCCAAAAACATTCAGTACTTC. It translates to CASSWGGAKNIQYF. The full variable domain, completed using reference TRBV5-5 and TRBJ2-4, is DAGVTQSPTHLIKTRGQQVTLRCSPISGHKSVSWYQQVLGQGPQFIFQYYEKEERGRGNFPDRFSARQFPNYSSELNVNALLLGDSALYLCASSWGGAKNIQYFGAGTRLSVL.

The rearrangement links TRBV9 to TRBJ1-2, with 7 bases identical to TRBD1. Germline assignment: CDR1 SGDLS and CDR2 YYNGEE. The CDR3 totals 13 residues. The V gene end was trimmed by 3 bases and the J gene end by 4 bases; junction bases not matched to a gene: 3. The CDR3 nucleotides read TGTGCCAGCAGCGCAGGGGGAGGCTATGGCTACACCTTC. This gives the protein CASSAGGGYGYTF. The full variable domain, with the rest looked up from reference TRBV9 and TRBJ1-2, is DSGVTQTPKHLITATGQRVTLRCSPRSGDLSVYWYQQSLDQGLQFLIQYYNGEERAKGNILERFSAQQFPDLHSELNLSSLELGDSALYFCASSAGGGYGYTFGSGTRLTVV.

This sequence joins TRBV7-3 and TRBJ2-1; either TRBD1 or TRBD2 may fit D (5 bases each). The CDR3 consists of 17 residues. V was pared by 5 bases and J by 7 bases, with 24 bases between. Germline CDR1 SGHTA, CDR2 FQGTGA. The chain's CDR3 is CASSLYGGPAKGNEQFF. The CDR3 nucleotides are TGTGCCAGCAGCCTCTATGGGGGACCCGCGAAGGGAAATGAGCAGTTCTTC.

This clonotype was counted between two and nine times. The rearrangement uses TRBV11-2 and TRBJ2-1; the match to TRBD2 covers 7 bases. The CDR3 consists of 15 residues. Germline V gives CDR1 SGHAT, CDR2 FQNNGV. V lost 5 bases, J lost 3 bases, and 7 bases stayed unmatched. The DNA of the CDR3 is TGTGCCAGCAGCCCCTGGGCGGGAGTCTACAATGAGCAGTTCTTC. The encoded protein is CASSPWAGVYNEQFF.

DNA for the CDR3: TGCAGCGTTGAACGGGCTCTAGGGAACTATGGCTACACCTTC. This sequence encodes CSVERALGNYGYTF. J is TRBJ1-2 and V is TRBV29-1, with D unclear. V was shortened by 2 bases and J by 2 bases, with 12 bases between the two germline ends. This CDR3 spans 14 amino acids. Germline V gene lookup returns CDR1 SQVTM and CDR2 ANQGSEA.

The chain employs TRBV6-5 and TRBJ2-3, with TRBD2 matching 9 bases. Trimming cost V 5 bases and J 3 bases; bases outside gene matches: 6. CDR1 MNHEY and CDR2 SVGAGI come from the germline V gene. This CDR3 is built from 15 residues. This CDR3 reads CASSTQAGGTDTQYF. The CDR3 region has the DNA TGTGCCAGCAGTACCCAAGCGGGGGGTACAGATACGCAGTATTTT.

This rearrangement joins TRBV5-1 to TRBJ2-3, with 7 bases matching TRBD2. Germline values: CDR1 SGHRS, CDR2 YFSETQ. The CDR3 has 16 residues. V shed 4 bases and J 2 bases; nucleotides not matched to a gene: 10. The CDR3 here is CASSLMGGGPTDTQYF. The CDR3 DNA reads TGCGCCAGCAGCCTGATGGGCGGGGGACCCACAGATACGCAGTATTTT. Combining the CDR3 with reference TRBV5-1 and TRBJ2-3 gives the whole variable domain KAGVTQTPRYLIKTRGQQVTLSCSPISGHRSVSWYQQTPGQGLQFLFEYFSETQRNKGNFPGRFSGRQFSNSRSEMNVSTLELGDSALYLCASSLMGGGPTDTQYFGPGTRLTVL.

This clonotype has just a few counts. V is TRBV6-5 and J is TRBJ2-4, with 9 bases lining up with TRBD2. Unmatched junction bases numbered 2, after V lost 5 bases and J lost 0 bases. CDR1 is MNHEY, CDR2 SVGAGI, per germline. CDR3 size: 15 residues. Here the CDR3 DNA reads TGTGCCAGCAGTCAGACTAGCGGAGCCAAAAACATTCAGTACTTC. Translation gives CASSQTSGAKNIQYF.

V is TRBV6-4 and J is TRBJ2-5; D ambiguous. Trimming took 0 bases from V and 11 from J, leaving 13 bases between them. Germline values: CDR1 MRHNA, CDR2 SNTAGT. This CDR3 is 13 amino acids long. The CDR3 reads CASSDSDQDEQYF. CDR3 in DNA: TGTGCCAGCAGTGACTCAGACCAAGATGAGCAGTACTTC.

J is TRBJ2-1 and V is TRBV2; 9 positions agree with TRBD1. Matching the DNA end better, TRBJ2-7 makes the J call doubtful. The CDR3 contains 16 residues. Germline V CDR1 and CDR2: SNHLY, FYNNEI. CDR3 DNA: TGTGCCAGCAGTGAAGAGGATGGGACAGGGCCCTTTGAGCAGTACTTC. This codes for CASSEEDGTGPFEQYF.

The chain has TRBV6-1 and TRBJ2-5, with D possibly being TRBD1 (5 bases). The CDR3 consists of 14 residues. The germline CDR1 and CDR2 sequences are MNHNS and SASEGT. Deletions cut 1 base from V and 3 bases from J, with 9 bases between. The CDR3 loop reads CASSEGKGKETQYF. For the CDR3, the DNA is TGTGCCAGCAGTGAAGGAAAGGGGAAAGAGACCCAGTACTTC.

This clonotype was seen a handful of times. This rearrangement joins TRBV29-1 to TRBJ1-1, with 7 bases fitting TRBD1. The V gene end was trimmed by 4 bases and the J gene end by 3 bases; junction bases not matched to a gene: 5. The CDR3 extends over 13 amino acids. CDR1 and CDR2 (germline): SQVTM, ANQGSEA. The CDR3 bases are TGCAGCGTTGTCGGGCAGGGGGACACTGAAGCTTTCTTT. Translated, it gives CSVVGQGDTEAFF.

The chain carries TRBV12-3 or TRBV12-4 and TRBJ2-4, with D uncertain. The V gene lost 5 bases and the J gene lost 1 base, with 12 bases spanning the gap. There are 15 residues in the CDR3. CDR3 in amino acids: CASSQHTEAKNIQYF. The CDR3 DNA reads TGTGCCAGCAGTCAACATACAGAGGCCAAAAACATTCAGTACTTC.